A single sample is the source of the 18 T cell receptor beta chains below, sequenced in a study of Ad26.COV2.S vaccination and SARS-CoV-2 variants. The method was immunoSEQ multiplex PCR; TCRdb's version includes in-frame clones alone and lacks a portion of them. Of fewer than 150,000 clones listed, 80% to 90% were seen once; the top ten hold 5%. The sequences come from peripheral blood, collected after recovery from COVID-19. All receptors come from a human donor who had recovered from COVID-19.

The chain combines TRBV30 with TRBJ2-7; 8 bases match TRBD1. With 5 bases clipped from V and 5 bases from J, the junction kept 17 bases outside the gene matches. From germline, CDR1 is GTSNPN and CDR2 SVGIG (reference sequence). This CDR3 is 16 amino acids long. The CDR3 sequence is CAWAPSSDRVNNEQYF. CDR3 in DNA: TGTGCCTGGGCACCGTCCTCGGACAGGGTAAATAACGAGCAGTACTTC.

This clone was detected a few times. The rearrangement joins TRBV5-6 to TRBJ2-5; 7 nucleotides line up with TRBD1. Germline CDR1 SGHDT, CDR2 YYEEEE. The CDR3 totals 14 residues. V gave up 4 bases and J gave up 0 bases; unmatched junction bases: 3. Here the CDR3 DNA reads TGTGCCAGCAGCGGGACAGCGAACCAAGAGACCCAGTACTTC. It yields the protein CASSGTANQETQYF.

The V call is TRBV5-6, the J call TRBJ1-1; 7 bases are a match to TRBD1. Trimming at V came to 7 bases and at J to 3 bases, leaving 6 bases not matched to a gene. Germline CDR1 is SGHDT and CDR2 is YYEEEE. The CDR3 is 13 amino acids. CDR3 DNA sequence: TGTGCCAGCCGAGGGGGCACGGACACTGAAGCTTTCTTT. This gives the protein CASRGGTDTEAFF.

The chain uses TRBV7-9 and TRBJ1-1, with unresolved D. The CDR3 extends over 13 amino acids. The V and J ends lost 2 bases and 1 base respectively, with 5 bases between them. Germline CDR1 SEHNR, CDR2 FQNEAQ (reference sequence). CDR3 region: CASSLRENTEAFF. The CDR3 DNA follows: TGTGCCAGCAGCTTAAGGGAGAACACTGAAGCTTTCTTT.

The V and J genes are TRBV3-1 (or the pseudogene TRBV3-2) and TRBJ1-3; TRBD1 might be the D (5 bases). The germline V gene has CDR1 LGHDT and CDR2 YNNKEL (reference sequence). The length of the CDR3 is 20 residues. V was shortened by 0 bases and J by 0 bases, with 21 bases between the two germline ends. The DNA of the CDR3 is TGTGCCAGCAGCCAAGATCAAATGGGACTCCGGTTTAGCTCTGGAAACACCATATATTTT. This translates into CASSQDQMGLRFSSGNTIYF.

The V and J genes are TRBV19 and TRBJ2-7, with 9 bases fitting TRBD1. This CDR3 comprises 23 residues. The V segment lost 6 bases and the J segment 4 bases; nucleotides outside the gene matches: 34. Germline CDR1 reads LNHDA; CDR2 reads SQIVND (reference sequence). The CDR3 DNA is TGTGCCAGTAGGGTGTACACACAAACGGGCTCGCCACCCCTCGACAGGGGGGGGTACGAGCAGTACTTC. It yields the protein CASRVYTQTGSPPLDRGGYEQYF.

The chain combines TRBV7-2 with TRBJ2-5, with a possible D match to TRBD1 (6 bases). This CDR3 is built from 15 residues. The V gene lost 6 bases and the J gene lost 4 bases, with 18 bases spanning the gap. Germline V lookup: CDR1 SGHTA, CDR2 FQGNSA. Here the CDR3 DNA reads TGTGCCAGCAGTCGCCAGGGGACCACTGCAGAGACCCAGTACTTC. It specifies CASSRQGTTAETQYF. Drawing the rest from reference TRBV7-2 and TRBJ2-5, the complete variable domain is GAGVSQSPSNKVTEKGKDVELRCDPISGHTALYWYRQSLGQGLEFLIYFQGNSAPDKSGLPSDRFSAERTGGSVSTLTIQRTQQEDSAVYLCASSRQGTTAETQYFGPGTRLLVL.

The chain uses TRBV6-6 and TRBJ1-4; 8 bases fit TRBD1. The CDR3 sequence is 14 residues long. Unmatched junction bases numbered 6, after V lost 5 bases and J lost 7 bases. The germline CDR1 and CDR2 sequences are MNHNY and SVGAGI (reference sequence). CDR3 bases: TGTGCCAGCAGTCTTGGACAGGGACGTGAAAAACTGTTTTTT. Translating it yields CASSLGQGREKLFF.

This chain joins TRBV28 and TRBJ1-5; D ambiguous. CDR3 length: 16 amino acids. Trimming took 7 bases from V and 0 from J, leaving 16 bases between them. Germline values: CDR1 MDHEN, CDR2 SYDVKM. The CDR3 sequence is CASISTTDYSNQPQHF. For the CDR3, the DNA is TGTGCCAGCATATCGACGACGGATTATAGCAATCAGCCCCAGCATTTT.

J is TRBJ2-7 and V is TRBV7-2; 14 nucleotides line up with TRBD2. Germline values: CDR1 SGHTA, CDR2 FQGNSA. The junction had 8 bases not matched to a gene; V was cut back by 4 bases and J by 3 bases. CDR3 length: 17 residues. CDR3 DNA sequence: TGTGCCAGCAGCTCCGGGACTAGCGGGGGCCAGGGCTACGAGCAGTACTTC. Translation: CASSSGTSGGQGYEQYF.

This sequence joins TRBV29-1 and TRBJ2-5; possibly TRBD1 for D (6 bases). CDR1 SQVTM and CDR2 ANQGSEA come from the germline V gene. The CDR3 covers 12 residues. V was shortened by 7 bases and J by 3 bases, with 12 bases between the two germline ends. CDR3 DNA sequence: TGCAGCGCCAGGACAGCCAAAGAGACCCAGTACTTC. As protein: CSARTAKETQYF.

The rearrangement links TRBV18 to TRBJ1-1; 7 bases align to TRBD1. The V segment lost 3 bases and the J segment 5 bases; nucleotides outside the gene matches: 18. Germline V lookup: CDR1 KGHSH, CDR2 LQKENI. This CDR3 is 18 amino acids long. In nucleotides, the CDR3 is TGTGCCAGCTCACCCATGCGGCTAGGGGGCGAAAATCTAACTGAAGCTTTCTTT. As protein: CASSPMRLGGENLTEAFF. The whole variable domain, remainder taken from reference TRBV18 and TRBJ1-1, is NAGVMQNPRHLVRRRGQEARLRCSPMKGHSHVYWYRQLPEEGLKFMVYLQKENIIDESGMPKERFSAEFPKEGPSILRIQQVVRGDSAAYFCASSPMRLGGENLTEAFFGQGTRLTVV.

Only a few counts were recorded for this clone. The V call is TRBV7-2, the J call TRBJ2-5; D not resolved. V was trimmed by 3 bases and J by 5 bases, leaving 13 bases between them. This CDR3 is built from 14 residues. Looked up from germline, CDR1 is SGHTA and CDR2 is FQGNSA. Here the CDR3 reads CASSFLGDWETQYF. CDR3 DNA sequence: TGTGCCAGCAGCTTCCTTGGTGATTGGGAGACCCAGTACTTC.

The genes are TRBV11-2 and TRBJ2-5; the match to TRBD2 covers 16 bases. V shed 4 bases, J shed 3 bases, and the junction held 5 bases outside the gene matches. Germline values: CDR1 SGHAT, CDR2 FQNNGV. This CDR3 has 17 residues. The CDR3 sequence: CASSSGLAGGVKETQYF. The CDR3 DNA is TGTGCCAGCAGCTCGGGACTAGCGGGGGGGGTTAAAGAGACCCAGTACTTC.

V and J are TRBV7-9 and TRBJ1-2, with D possibly TRBD1 on 5 matching bases. This CDR3 is built from 13 residues. From germline, CDR1 is SEHNR and CDR2 FQNEAQ (reference sequence). V was shortened by 2 bases and J by 10 bases, with 14 bases between the two germline ends. CDR3 sequence reads: CASSLRDGNDYTF. The CDR3 DNA follows: TGTGCCAGCAGCTTACGGGACGGGAATGACTACACCTTC.

The V and J genes are TRBV7-8 and TRBJ2-3; TRBD2 matches 8 bases. J was trimmed by 3 bases and V by 1 base; bases with no gene match: 3. This CDR3 contains 15 residues. Germline CDR1 is SGHVS and CDR2 is FQNEAQ. This CDR3 is CASSLEGLGTDTQYF. CDR3 DNA: TGTGCCAGCAGCTTAGAGGGACTAGGGACAGATACGCAGTATTTT.

The chain has TRBV3-1 (or the pseudogene TRBV3-2) and TRBJ2-1; tentative D call: TRBD1 (5 bases). The V gene's germline CDR1 is LGHDT and CDR2 YNNKEL (reference sequence). V gave up 2 bases and J gave up 5 bases, with 13 bases separating them. The CDR3 runs 15 residues. CDR3 sequence: CASSQFAGRDNEQFF. The CDR3 coding sequence is TGTGCCAGCAGCCAATTTGCTGGCAGGGACAATGAGCAGTTCTTC.

This rearrangement joins TRBV28 to TRBJ1-4, with unresolved D. V shed 1 base and J shed 6 bases, with 0 bases lying between them. Germline V gene lookup returns CDR1 MDHEN and CDR2 SYDVKM. The CDR3 runs 11 residues. For the CDR3, the DNA is TGTGCCAGCAGTTTATATGAAAAACTGTTTTTT. Translated: CASSLYEKLFF.